This passage covers 32 T cell receptor beta chains from one sample sequenced in a study of glioma-infiltrating T cells. The iRepertoire nested amplicon-rescue multiplex PCR amplified TCR alpha and beta CDR3s from RNA. TCRdb analysed the multiplex PCR reads with MiXCR anew, one entry per CDR3 protein. The sample comprises about 140,000 distinct CDR3 sequences, roughly two fifths of which are singletons, and around 20% rests with the top ten. The sequenced material came from glioma tissue, nonneoplastic brain tissue, or PBMCs (not recorded which). These receptors all come from a human donor with low-grade glioma or glioblastoma, undergoing nonglioma brain surgery, or in good health (not recorded which).

The sample holds a few counts of this clonotype. The rearrangement links TRBV4-1 to TRBJ2-3, with TRBD1 matching over 9 bases. The junction had 1 base not matched to a gene; V was cut back by 8 bases and J by 1 base. CDR3 length: 13 amino acids. The germline CDR1 and CDR2 sequences are MGHRA and YSYEKL. CDR3 DNA: TGCGCCAGCCGGACAGGGGGCACAGATACGCAGTATTTT. This encodes CASRTGGTDTQYF.

V is TRBV6-4 and J is TRBJ1-5, with D uncertain. The germline V and J ends were trimmed by 5 bases and 10 bases, with 15 bases remaining between them. There are 13 residues in the CDR3. Looked up from germline, CDR1 is MRHNA and CDR2 is SNTAGT. DNA for the CDR3: TGTGCCAGCAGTCTGTATTCGGAGGGACCCCAGCATTTT. Encoded protein: CASSLYSEGPQHF.

A few counts support this clonotype. The chain recombines TRBV28 with TRBJ1-5; 8 positions match TRBD1. The CDR3 length is 15 residues. CDR1 is MDHEN, CDR2 SYDVKM, per germline. Losses at the gene ends were 6 bases for V and 2 bases for J; bases not matched to a gene: 6. For the CDR3, the DNA is TGTGCCAGCAGACGCCGGGACAGGCGCAATCAGCCCCAGCATTTT. Translation: CASRRRDRRNQPQHF.

A few counts support this clonotype. This chain uses TRBV19 with TRBJ1-2; perhaps TRBD1 as D (5 bases). The CDR3 is made up of 14 amino acids. The V end was cut by 1 base, the J end by 1 base, with 7 bases between. The germline gives CDR1 LNHDA, CDR2 SQIVND (reference sequence). CDR3 coding DNA: TGTGCCAGTAGTATAGGGGACGGTAACTATGGCTACACCTTC. As protein: CASSIGDGNYGYTF.

The chain combines TRBV6-5 with TRBJ2-1, with 7 nucleotides matching TRBD1. Germline CDR1 and CDR2: MNHEY and SVGAGI. This CDR3 is built from 14 residues. V was pared by 3 bases and J by 10 bases, with 9 bases of the junction left unmatched. CDR3 in amino acids: CASSYPGQTYEQFF. The CDR3 DNA sequence: TGTGCCAGCAGTTATCCGGGACAGACCTACGAGCAGTTCTTC.

This clonotype turned up a few times. This chain connects TRBV27 to TRBJ1-5, with 7 bases matching TRBD1. J lost 0 bases, V lost 8 bases, and 7 bases had no gene match. The germline V gene has CDR1 MNHEY and CDR2 SMNVEV (reference sequence). The CDR3 has 15 residues. CDR3 bases: TGTGCCAGCGGTGACAGGGTTCTTAGCAATCAGCCCCAGCATTTT. Translation: CASGDRVLSNQPQHF.

The V call is TRBV6-1, the J call TRBJ1-3, with 8 nucleotides matching TRBD1. V dropped 7 bases and J dropped 1; count of bases not matched to a gene: 6. Germline lookup yields CDR1 MNHNS and CDR2 SASEGT. The CDR3 is made up of 15 amino acids. Here the CDR3 reads CASTATGASGNTIYF. CDR3 coding DNA: TGTGCCAGCACCGCGACAGGGGCGTCTGGAAACACCATATATTTT.

Note on this clonotype: A much larger clone sits a single nucleotide away, making a read error possible. The CDR3 DNA reads as TGTGCCAGCAGACACTGGGCCCGAGGGACAGATACGCAGTATTTT. Translation: CASRHWARGTDTQYF. The chain combines TRBV6-5 with TRBJ2-3; D might be TRBD2 (5 bases). The V gene's germline CDR1 is MNHEY and CDR2 SVGAGI. The V gene lost 6 bases and the J gene lost 3 bases, with 16 bases spanning the gap. The CDR3 spans 15 residues.

The chain couples TRBV20-1 to TRBJ2-5; 11 bases are a match to TRBD2. The CDR3 contains 16 residues. Trimming took 0 bases from V and 4 from J; bases not matched to a gene: 7. In germline, CDR1 is DFQATT, CDR2 SNEGSKA (reference sequence). The CDR3 region is CSARDPLAGDSETQYF. The CDR3 bases are TGCAGTGCTAGAGATCCACTAGCGGGAGATTCAGAGACCCAGTACTTC.

The V call is TRBV6-1, the J call TRBJ2-3; weak D call: TRBD1 (5 bases). Germline values: CDR1 MNHNS, CDR2 SASEGT. This CDR3 comprises 14 residues. Trimming removed 6 bases from V and 3 bases from J, with 13 bases in between. DNA of the CDR3: TGTGCCAGCAGCCTCGGACATGGGACAGATACGCAGTATTTT. This codes for CASSLGHGTDTQYF.

The chain uses TRBV6-2 or TRBV6-3 and TRBJ2-7, with TRBD2 matching over 10 bases. Trimming at V came to 5 bases and at J to 5 bases, leaving 9 bases not matched to a gene. The germline CDR1 and CDR2 sequences are MNHEY and SVGEGT. CDR3 length: 15 residues. The CDR3 bases are TGTGCCAGCAGTGTTCTAGCGGGAGTGAATAACGAGCAGTACTTC. This translates into CASSVLAGVNNEQYF.

The chain uses TRBV28 and TRBJ1-3; no definite D call. This CDR3 spans 17 amino acids. CDR1 is MDHEN, CDR2 SYDVKM, per germline. The ends were cut back, 4 bases at V and 4 bases at J, with 20 bases in the middle. CDR3 coding DNA: TGTGCCAGCAGTTCTCCTCATACTTCGACCCGAGGAAACACCATATATTTT. Its translation is CASSSPHTSTRGNTIYF.

This clonotype was observed a handful of times. The chain recombines TRBV20-1 with TRBJ1-1; no clear D. This CDR3 is built from 12 residues. Germline V gives CDR1 DFQATT, CDR2 SNEGSKA (reference sequence). CDR3 sequence reads: CRATFMNTEAFF. CDR3 nucleotides: TGCAGAGCGACATTCATGAACACTGAAGCTTTCTTT.

The chain recombines TRBV3-1 with TRBJ1-5, with TRBD1 as a possible D gene (5 bases). Trimming left V 0 bases short and J 10 bases short, with 10 bases between. Germline values: CDR1 LGHDT, CDR2 YNNKEL (reference sequence). This CDR3 is built from 13 residues. Here the CDR3 reads CASSQDWDRPQHF. CDR3 bases: TGTGCCAGCAGCCAAGATTGGGACCGACCCCAGCATTTT.

This clonotype showed up many times. The chain carries TRBV4-2 and TRBJ2-1; TRBD1 is a possible D gene (5 bases). V was cut by 0 bases and J by 5 bases, with 11 bases left in between. The CDR3 runs 15 residues. Germline values: CDR1 LGHNA, CDR2 YNFKEQ. CDR3 sequence (DNA): TGTGCCAGCAGCCAAGAAACGTCCAGGGACAATGAGCAGTTCTTC. It specifies CASSQETSRDNEQFF.

The chain links TRBV12-3 or TRBV12-4 to TRBJ2-1; D uncertain. V was shortened by 5 bases and J by 4 bases, with 12 bases between the two germline ends. The CDR3 runs to 14 residues. The chain's CDR3 is CASSQYSSYNEQFF. CDR3 sequence (DNA): TGTGCCAGCAGTCAGTACTCAAGTTACAATGAGCAGTTCTTC.

Sample share makes this clonotype large. The chain uses TRBV27 and TRBJ2-3, with 13 positions matching TRBD2. This CDR3 is built from 16 residues. From germline, CDR1 is MNHEY and CDR2 SMNVEV (reference sequence). The V gene end was trimmed by 6 bases and the J gene end by 6 bases; junction bases not matched to a gene: 9. CDR3 region: CASRTGTSGMGDTQYF. The CDR3 nucleotides are TGTGCCAGCAGGACCGGGACTAGCGGGATGGGGGATACGCAGTATTTT.

V usage is TRBV14 and J usage is TRBJ1-1, with a possible D match to TRBD1 (6 bases). Germline V CDR1 and CDR2: SGHDN, FVKESK. The CDR3 is 14 residues long. V lost 6 bases and J lost 5, with 16 bases in between. CDR3 coding DNA: TGTGCCAGCAGTCAGACTACAGGGTCTACTGAAGCTTTCTTT. Encoded protein: CASSQTTGSTEAFF. Full variable domain (rest looked up from reference TRBV14 and TRBJ1-1): EAGVTQFPSHSVIEKGQTVTLRCDPISGHDNLYWYRRVMGKEIKFLLHFVKESKQDESGMPNNRFLAERTGGTYSTLKVQPAELEDSGVYFCASSQTTGSTEAFFGQGTRLTVV.

There are a few counts of this clonotype. This sequence joins TRBV4-1 and TRBJ2-3, with TRBD2 identical over 10 bases. Trimming took 2 bases from V and 2 from J; bases not matched to a gene: 1. Per germline, CDR1 MGHRA and CDR2 YSYEKL. The CDR3 covers 15 residues. The CDR3 spells CASSQLAGVTDTQYF. CDR3 DNA sequence: TGCGCCAGCAGCCAACTAGCGGGAGTCACAGATACGCAGTATTTT.

This clonotype showed up many times. The rearrangement uses TRBV7-8 and TRBJ2-1, with a tentative D call TRBD1 (6 bases). V was clipped by 0 bases and J by 6 bases, with 12 bases between them. From germline, CDR1 is SGHVS and CDR2 FQNEAQ. The length of the CDR3 is 15 residues. The DNA of the CDR3 is TGTGCCAGCAGCTTAGCGTTCTCCAGGGGCAATGAGCAGTTCTTC. Translated: CASSLAFSRGNEQFF.

A few counts support this clonotype. The chain carries TRBV2 and TRBJ1-1; D is unresolved. CDR1 is SNHLY, CDR2 FYNNEI, per germline. Deletions cut 5 bases from V and 5 bases from J, with 12 bases between. The CDR3 runs 13 residues. The CDR3 bases are TGTGCCAGCAGTACTCAGACGGGGACTGAAGCTTTCTTT. It translates to CASSTQTGTEAFF.

The chain couples TRBV7-2 to TRBJ1-1; D not resolved. The germline CDR1 and CDR2 sequences are SGHTA and FQGNSA. V lost 1 base, J lost 0 bases, and 9 bases lay in between. The length of the CDR3 is 15 residues. CDR3 residues: CASSLEAFMNTEAFF. The CDR3 DNA reads as TGTGCCAGCAGCTTAGAGGCATTTATGAACACTGAAGCTTTCTTT.

This clonotype turned up a few times. At one of its ends the junction is not consistent with the germline gene, which may arise from a read error. The V and J genes are TRBV28 and TRBJ1-2, with 8 positions matching TRBD1. This CDR3 is 12 amino acids long. Germline CDR1 is MDHEN and CDR2 is SYDVKM. The CDR3, as DNA: TGTGCCAGCAGTCGACCCGGGACAGGCTATAACTTC. Protein product: CASSRPGTGYNF.

This sequence joins TRBV6-2 or TRBV6-3 and TRBJ1-5, with 7 bases lining up with TRBD1. This CDR3 is built from 17 residues. Germline CDR1 is MNHEY and CDR2 is SVGEGT. The J segment lost 5 bases and the V segment lost 4 bases, leaving 14 bases of the junction unmatched. The CDR3: CASSSRGQGVVDQPQHF. CDR3 sequence (DNA): TGTGCCAGCAGTTCGCGGGGGCAGGGGGTAGTCGATCAGCCCCAGCATTTT.

This rearrangement joins TRBV6-6 to TRBJ2-2; 7 bases are shared with TRBD1. J lost 0 bases, V lost 7 bases, and 5 bases had no gene match. Germline loops: CDR1 MNHNY, CDR2 SVGAGI (reference sequence). The CDR3 consists of 15 residues. The CDR3 loop reads CASTSTGTNTGELFF. The CDR3 nucleotides read TGTGCCAGCACCTCGACAGGGACGAACACCGGGGAGCTGTTTTTT.

The CDR3 sequence is CASSQEMWILTEAFF. The CDR3 DNA follows: TGCGCCAGCAGCCAAGAAATGTGGATTCTCACTGAAGCTTTCTTT. The chain combines TRBV4-1 with TRBJ1-1; no reliable D call. The V gene lost 0 bases and the J gene lost 4 bases, with 12 bases spanning the gap. The CDR3 is 15 amino acids. The germline CDR1 and CDR2 sequences are MGHRA and YSYEKL.

This chain joins TRBV28 and TRBJ1-1; TRBD1 agrees at 7 bases. The germline gives CDR1 MDHEN, CDR2 SYDVKM. There are 14 residues in the CDR3. The trim removed 2 bases at V and 10 bases at J, leaving 10 bases unmatched. The CDR3 loop is CASSLSSLRQGAFF. The CDR3 DNA follows: TGTGCCAGCAGTTTAAGTAGTCTGCGACAGGGAGCTTTCTTT.

This chain connects TRBV2 to TRBJ2-7, with D possibly matching TRBD2 (5 bases). Trimming took 7 bases from V and 7 from J, leaving 17 bases between them. The length of the CDR3 is 13 residues. CDR1 is SNHLY and CDR2 is FYNNEI in the germline V gene. The CDR3 region has the DNA TGTGCCAGCATATCGGGAATTCCGGGGGAGCAGTACTTC. Encoded protein: CASISGIPGEQYF.

This clonotype appeared a few times. The CDR3 spells CASSSGTGFETQYF. For the CDR3, the DNA is TGTGCCAGCAGCTCAGGGACAGGGTTTGAGACCCAGTACTTC. This chain links TRBV24-1 with TRBJ2-5, with 9 bases aligning to TRBD1. The junction had 11 bases not matched to a gene; V was cut back by 11 bases and J by 5 bases. The V gene's germline CDR1 is KGHDR and CDR2 SFDVKD. The CDR3 length is 14 residues.

The rearrangement links TRBV6-1 to TRBJ2-3; perhaps D is TRBD1 or TRBD2 (5 bases each). CDR1 and CDR2 (germline): MNHNS, SASEGT. The V end was cut by 10 bases, the J end by 2 bases, with 19 bases between. This CDR3 is 15 amino acids long. The DNA for the CDR3 is TGTGCCACCTCCATGGGGGTCCCCCTCACAGATACGCAGTATTTT. This codes for CATSMGVPLTDTQYF.

Turning to this clonotype: Sequence at one end of the junction differs from germline and may be a read error. This rearrangement joins TRBV10-2 to TRBJ1-5, with D perhaps TRBD1 (6 bases). The CDR3 contains 14 residues. From germline, CDR1 is WSHSY and CDR2 SAAADI. CDR3 DNA sequence: TGCGCCAGCAGTGAGTGGGGGGGCAATAAGCCCCAGCATTTT. It encodes CASSEWGGNKPQHF.

This clonotype was detected many times. The rearrangement links TRBV27 to TRBJ1-1; D is unclear. Trimming stripped 3 bases from V and 2 bases from J, with 7 bases between. CDR1 and CDR2 (germline): MNHEY, SMNVEV (reference sequence). The CDR3 extends over 13 amino acids. CDR3 bases: TGTGCCAGCAGTTTCTCAGAAAACACTGAAGCTTTCTTT. Translation: CASSFSENTEAFF.